This T cell receptor (beta chain) appears in the sequencing data of a study of beta chain features in type 1 diabetes. In the study overall: Patients shared similar age, gender and cell yields with healthy donors.

Each of the CD4+ naive, central memory, regulatory and stem cell-like memory populations was sorted via CD45RO/CCR7/CD25/CD127/CD95/CD27. Investigators reverse transcribed all isolated RNA, so they sequenced expressed TCRB transcripts. Libraries were prepared by immunoSEQ multiplex PCR; TCRdb keeps only in-frame clonotypes and omits some of them. The sample lists about 360,000 clones, around an eighth occurring once. The TCR originated in a man aged 18-30 years in good health. The sample comprised naive CD4+ T cells from blood.

In DNA, the CDR3 is TGTGCCAGCAGCACGGGGGGCTGGGGCGACTACGAGCAGTACTTC. It is translated as CASSTGGWGDYEQYF. The V call is TRBV7-2, the J call TRBJ2-7; tentatively, D is TRBD2 (7 bases). Germline V gene data show CDR1 as SGHTA and CDR2 as FQGNSA. Trimming took 5 bases from V and 3 from J, leaving 17 bases between them. The CDR3 runs to 15 residues.